The T cell receptor beta chain described here comes from a study of CD8 T cells in Susac syndrome. With random hexamers, roughly 0.45 to 1 ug RNA was reverse transcribed. By means of immunoSEQ multiplex PCR, TCR beta CDR3 spanning 54 Vbeta and 13 Jbeta underwent amplification. TCRdb re-derived calls from the immunoSEQ multiplex PCR reads in MiXCR, one entry per CDR3 protein. The table includes around 45,000 distinct CDR3 sequences, 80% to 95% detected once. Germline values: CDR1 MNHEY, CDR2 SMNVEV (reference sequence). The ends were cut back, 4 bases at V and 1 base at J, with 7 bases in the middle. The CDR3 spans 13 residues. TCR beta sequencing was performed on blood CD8+ and CD4+ T cells. The controls, all healthy donors, were matched for age and sex. TEMRA cells underwent FACS enrichment and CD8+ and CD4+ T cells underwent negative isolation.

This chain joins TRBV27 and TRBJ1-1; D is ambiguous. This clonotype was sampled from a human donor in good health. The sequencing sample was made of CD8+ T cells from PBMCs. This chain's CDR3 is CASSYGENTEAFF. The CDR3 DNA reads TGTGCCAGCAGTTACGGGGAGAACACTGAAGCTTTCTTT.